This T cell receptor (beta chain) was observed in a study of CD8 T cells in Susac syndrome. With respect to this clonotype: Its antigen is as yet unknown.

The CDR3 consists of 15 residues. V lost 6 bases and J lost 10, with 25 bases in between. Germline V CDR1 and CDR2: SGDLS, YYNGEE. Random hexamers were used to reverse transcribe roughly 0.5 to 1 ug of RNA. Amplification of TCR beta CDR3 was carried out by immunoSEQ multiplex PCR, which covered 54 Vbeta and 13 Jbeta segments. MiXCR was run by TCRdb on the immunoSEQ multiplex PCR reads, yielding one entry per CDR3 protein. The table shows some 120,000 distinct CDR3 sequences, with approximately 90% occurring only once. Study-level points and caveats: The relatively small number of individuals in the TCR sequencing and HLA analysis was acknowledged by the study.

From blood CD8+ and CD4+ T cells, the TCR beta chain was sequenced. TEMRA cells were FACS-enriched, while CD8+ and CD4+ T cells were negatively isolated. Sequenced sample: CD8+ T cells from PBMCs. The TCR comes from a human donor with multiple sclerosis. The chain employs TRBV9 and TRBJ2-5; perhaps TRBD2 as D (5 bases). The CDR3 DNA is TGTGCCAGCACCTCCTTTGTCGAGCGGCTGGCGGACCAGTACTTC. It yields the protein CASTSFVERLADQYF. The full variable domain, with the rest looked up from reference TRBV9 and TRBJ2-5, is DSGVTQTPKHLITATGQRVTLRCSPRSGDLSVYWYQQSLDQGLQFLIQYYNGEERAKGNILERFSAQQFPDLHSELNLSSLELGDSALYFCASTSFVERLADQYFGPGTRLLVL.